This T cell receptor (beta chain) emerged from a study of regulatory T cells in long-lasting Graves disease. Overall study findings and caveats: A greater number of public clonotypes (roughly 2,700) was shared by persistent patients than by new patients (roughly 880). TRBV28, TRBJ1-2 and TRBJ2-5 emerged as the favored segments in persistent disease.

Stated time point: persistent/refractory GD, antithyroid drugs over 5 years with positive TRAb. Scientists built the TCR library using RNA that was extracted from PBMCs. To make TCR beta libraries, researchers used iRepertoire HTBI primers and Arm-PCR of CDR3 regions. From the multiplex PCR reads, TCRdb called clonotypes with MiXCR, one entry per CDR3 protein. The sample yields some 440,000 distinct CDR3 sequences, 20% seen once. The germline V gene encodes CDR1 SGHTA and CDR2 FQGNSA. The CDR3 length is 13 residues. Trimming took off 5 bases at V and 6 bases at J, with 11 bases between the two ends. At least ten counts were recorded for this clonotype. What it recognizes is unknown.

This receptor was identified in a female donor with Graves disease. The V gene is TRBV7-2, the J gene TRBJ1-5; D is possibly TRBD1 (6 bases). The sequenced sample was peripheral blood mononuclear cells (PBMCs), obtained when the disease was refractory, from a patient treated with antithyroid drugs. The CDR3 DNA reads as TGTGCCAGCAGCCAGGCGGGGGCTCAGCCCCAGCATTTT. Encoded protein: CASSQAGAQPQHF.